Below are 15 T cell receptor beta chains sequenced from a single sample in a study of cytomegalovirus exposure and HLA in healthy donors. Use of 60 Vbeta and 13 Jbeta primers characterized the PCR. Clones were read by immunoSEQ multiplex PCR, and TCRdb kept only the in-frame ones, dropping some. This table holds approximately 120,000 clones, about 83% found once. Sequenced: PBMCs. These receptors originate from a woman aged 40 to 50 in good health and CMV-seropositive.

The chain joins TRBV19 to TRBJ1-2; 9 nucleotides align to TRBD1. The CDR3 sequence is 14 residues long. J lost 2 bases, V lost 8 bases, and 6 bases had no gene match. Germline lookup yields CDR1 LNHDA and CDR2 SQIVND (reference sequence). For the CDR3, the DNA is TGTGCCAGTTTACGGGACAGGGCGAACTATGGCTACACCTTC. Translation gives CASLRDRANYGYTF.

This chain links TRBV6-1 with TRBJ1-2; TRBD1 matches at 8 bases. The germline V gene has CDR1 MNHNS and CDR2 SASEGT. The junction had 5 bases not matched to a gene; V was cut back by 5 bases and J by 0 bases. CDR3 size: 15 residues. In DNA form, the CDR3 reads TGTGCCAGCAGTCCTCGACAGGGGACTAACTATGGCTACACCTTC. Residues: CASSPRQGTNYGYTF.

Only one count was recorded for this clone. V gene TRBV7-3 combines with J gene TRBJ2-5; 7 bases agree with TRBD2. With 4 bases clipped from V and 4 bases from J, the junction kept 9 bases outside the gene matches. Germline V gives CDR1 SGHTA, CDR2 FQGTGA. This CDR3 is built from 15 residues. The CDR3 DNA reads TGTGCCAGCAGCTACGACGGGACTATTGGAGAGACCCAGTACTTC. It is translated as CASSYDGTIGETQYF. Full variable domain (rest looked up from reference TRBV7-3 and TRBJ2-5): GAGVSQTPSNKVTEKGKYVELRCDPISGHTALYWYRQSLGQGPEFLIYFQGTGAADDSGLPNDRFFAVRPEGSVSTLKIQRTERGDSAVYLCASSYDGTIGETQYFGPGTRLLVL.

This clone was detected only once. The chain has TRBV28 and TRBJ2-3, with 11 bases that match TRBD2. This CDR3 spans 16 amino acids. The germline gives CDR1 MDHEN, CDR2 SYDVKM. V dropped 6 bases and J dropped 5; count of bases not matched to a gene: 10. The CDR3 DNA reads TGTGCCAGCAGCCACGGCTCTAGCGGGAGGATAGATACGCAGTATTTT. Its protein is CASSHGSSGRIDTQYF.

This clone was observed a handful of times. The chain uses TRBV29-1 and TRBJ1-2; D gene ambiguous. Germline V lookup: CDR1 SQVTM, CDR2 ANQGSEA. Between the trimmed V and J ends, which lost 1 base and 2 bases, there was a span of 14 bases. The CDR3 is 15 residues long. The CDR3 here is CSVEGAPGNNYGYTF. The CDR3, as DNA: TGCAGCGTTGAAGGGGCACCGGGAAACAACTATGGCTACACCTTC.

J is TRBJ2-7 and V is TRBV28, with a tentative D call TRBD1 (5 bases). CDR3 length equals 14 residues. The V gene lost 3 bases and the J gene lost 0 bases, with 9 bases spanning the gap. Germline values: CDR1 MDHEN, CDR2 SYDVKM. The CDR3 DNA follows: TGTGCCAGCAGTTTCCAGGGAAGCTCCTACGAGCAGTACTTC. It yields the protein CASSFQGSSYEQYF.

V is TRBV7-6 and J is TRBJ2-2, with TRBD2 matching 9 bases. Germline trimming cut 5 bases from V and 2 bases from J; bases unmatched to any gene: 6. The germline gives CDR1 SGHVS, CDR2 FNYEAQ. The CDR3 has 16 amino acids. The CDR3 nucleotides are TGTGCCAGCAGCCCCGGGACTAGCCGAAACACCGGGGAGCTGTTTTTT. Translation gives CASSPGTSRNTGELFF.

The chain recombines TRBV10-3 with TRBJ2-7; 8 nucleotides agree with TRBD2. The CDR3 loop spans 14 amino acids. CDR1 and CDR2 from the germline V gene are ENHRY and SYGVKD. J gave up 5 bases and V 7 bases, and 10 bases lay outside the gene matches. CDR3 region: CAINRQEAGDEQYF. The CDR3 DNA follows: TGTGCCATCAACAGACAGGAAGCGGGGGACGAGCAGTACTTC.

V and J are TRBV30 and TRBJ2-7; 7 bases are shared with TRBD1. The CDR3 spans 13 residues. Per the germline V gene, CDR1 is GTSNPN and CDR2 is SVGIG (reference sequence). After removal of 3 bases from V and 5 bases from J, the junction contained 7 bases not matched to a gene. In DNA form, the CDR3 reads TGTGCCTGGAGCCAGGACAGGAGCAACGAGCAGTACTTC. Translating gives CAWSQDRSNEQYF.

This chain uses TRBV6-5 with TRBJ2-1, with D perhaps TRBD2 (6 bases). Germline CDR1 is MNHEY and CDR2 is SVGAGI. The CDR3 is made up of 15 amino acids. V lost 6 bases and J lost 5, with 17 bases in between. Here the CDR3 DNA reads TGTGCCAGCAGAATAGCGGACGCCGTCGACAATGAGCAGTTCTTC. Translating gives CASRIADAVDNEQFF.

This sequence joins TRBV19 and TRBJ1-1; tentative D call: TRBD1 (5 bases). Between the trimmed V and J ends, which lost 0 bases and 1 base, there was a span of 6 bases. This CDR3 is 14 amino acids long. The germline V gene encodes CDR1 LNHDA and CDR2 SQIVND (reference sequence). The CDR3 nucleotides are TGTGCCAGTAGTATAGACAGGGAGAACACTGAAGCTTTCTTT. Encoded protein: CASSIDRENTEAFF.

The CDR3 sequence: CATQRESLLTNEQFF. The DNA of the CDR3 is TGTGCCACCCAGCGGGAGTCCTTGCTAACGAATGAGCAGTTCTTC. The V and J genes are TRBV19 and TRBJ2-1; 8 bases align to TRBD2. V lost 10 bases to trimming and J lost 7 bases; unmatched junction nucleotides: 15. CDR3 size: 15 residues. Germline V gives CDR1 LNHDA, CDR2 SQIVND (reference sequence).

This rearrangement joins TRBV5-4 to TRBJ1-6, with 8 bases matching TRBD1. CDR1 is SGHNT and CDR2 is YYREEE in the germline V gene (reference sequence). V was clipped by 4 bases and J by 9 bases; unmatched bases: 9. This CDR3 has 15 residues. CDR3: CASSPETGESSPLHF. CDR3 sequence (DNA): TGTGCCAGCAGCCCAGAGACAGGGGAAAGTTCACCCCTCCACTTT. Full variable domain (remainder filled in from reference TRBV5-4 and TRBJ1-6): ETGVTQSPTHLIKTRGQQVTLRCSSQSGHNTVSWYQQALGQGPQFIFQYYREEENGRGNFPPRFSGLQFPNYSSELNVNALELDDSALYLCASSPETGESSPLHFGNGTRLTVT.

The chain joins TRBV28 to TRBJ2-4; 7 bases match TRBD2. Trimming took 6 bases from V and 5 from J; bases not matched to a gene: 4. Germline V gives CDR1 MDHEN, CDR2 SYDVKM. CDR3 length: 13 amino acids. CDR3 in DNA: TGTGCCAGCAGGTTTGGGGGGGAAAACATTCAGTACTTC. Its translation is CASRFGGENIQYF.

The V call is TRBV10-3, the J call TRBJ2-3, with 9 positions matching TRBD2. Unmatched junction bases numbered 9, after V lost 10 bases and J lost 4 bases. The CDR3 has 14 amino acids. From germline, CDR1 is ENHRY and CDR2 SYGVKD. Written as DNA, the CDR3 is TGTGCCACCTCAGCGGGGGGAGGCCCAGATACGCAGTATTTT. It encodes CATSAGGGPDTQYF.